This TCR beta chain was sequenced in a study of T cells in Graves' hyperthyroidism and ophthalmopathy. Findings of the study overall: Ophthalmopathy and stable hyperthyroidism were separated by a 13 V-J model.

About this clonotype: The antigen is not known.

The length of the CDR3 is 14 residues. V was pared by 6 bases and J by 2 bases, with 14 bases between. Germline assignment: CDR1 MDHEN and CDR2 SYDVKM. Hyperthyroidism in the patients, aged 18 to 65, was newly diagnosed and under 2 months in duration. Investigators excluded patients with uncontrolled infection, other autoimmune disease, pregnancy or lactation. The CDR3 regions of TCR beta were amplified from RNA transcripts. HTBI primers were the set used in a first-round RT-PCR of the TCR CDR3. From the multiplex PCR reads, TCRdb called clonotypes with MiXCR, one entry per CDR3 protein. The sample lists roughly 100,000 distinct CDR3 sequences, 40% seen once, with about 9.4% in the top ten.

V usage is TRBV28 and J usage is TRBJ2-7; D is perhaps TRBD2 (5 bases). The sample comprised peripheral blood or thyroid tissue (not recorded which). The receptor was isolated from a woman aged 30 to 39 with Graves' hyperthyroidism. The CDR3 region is CASSQLGNTYEQYF. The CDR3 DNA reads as TGTGCCAGCAGCCAACTCGGGAATACCTACGAGCAGTACTTC.